This T cell receptor beta chain emerged from a study of T cell repertoires in aging, cancer and after chemotherapy (dated by TCRdb to about 2019). In the study overall: Six donor age groups were covered, ranging from 30 or younger up to 70 or older, and each group contained at least three individuals. Control TCR repertoires from healthy donors were recorded over several months to years, and clear clonal overlap was observed across re-sampling. The complete dataset included about 8.8 million TCR reads. To examine immunoaging and T cell reconstitution after chemotherapy, the study profiled TCR beta repertoires in peripheral blood from healthy donors and cancer patients. A cohort of more than 200 cancer patients (roughly 90 with hematological and some 120 with solid cancers) was assembled, and approximately 95 healthy donors were included as a reference group.

TCR beta rearrangements were amplified from genomic DNA extracted from peripheral blood rather than from sorted cells or RNA. The study at large found these results: It was noted by the authors that conclusions about immunological memory after chemotherapy cannot be drawn from the repertoire data. Untreated patients with hematological or solid cancers showed significantly lower blood TCR diversity and higher clonality than age-matched healthy donors. In both cancer cohorts, median generation probability rose over the chemotherapy interval, which suggests that the repertoire was reconstituted through rebound thymic output. In healthy donors, the decline in TCR diversity with age was mainly due to loss of richness, whereas in cancer patients loss of evenness also played a role.

On this clonotype itself: The clone's antigen remains unknown. Base-call qualities are not available, and no considerably larger clone is one nucleotide away.

Using a mixed TRB-A/B primer pool, multiplex touch-down PCR amplified rearranged TRB sequences covering the V, D and J segments. Two consecutive PCR reactions with Phusion HS II polymerase added Illumina adapters and sample indices to the amplicons. Amplicons were gel-purified using the NucleoSpin Gel and PCR Clean-up kit and were subsequently checked with Qubit and an Agilent 2100 Bioanalyzer. The libraries were sequenced on an Illumina MiSeq with 600-cycle, single-indexed, paired-end runs. The paper's processing steps were these. Processing of the TRB sequences was carried out with MiXCR versions 2.12 and 3.0.5. Each unique CDR3 nucleotide sequence was counted as one clone, and only productive sequences with at least two reads were retained. Shannon diversity, evenness, clonality (one minus evenness), and alpha-parameterized diversity profiles from alpha 0 to 5 were included as repertoire metrics. The IGoR algorithm was used to compute generation probabilities of clones in paired pre- and post-chemotherapy samples. The public sequencing data were trimmed at Q25 with fastp and processed into clonotypes with MiXCR by TCRdb, which kept only in-frame beta chains. A single entry per CDR3 protein holds the most common genes and DNA from its merged rows. TCRdb's processing, not the study's, gives the V and J calls here. The sample yields almost 8,500 distinct CDR3 sequences; roughly 30% were counted once. The top ten constitute 3.6% of the sample.

The CDR3 measures 11 amino acids from cysteine to phenylalanine. The only DNA kept is the CDR3, 33 bases in frame from the first base. The germline ends are 10 bases apart after V is trimmed by 0 bases and J by 14 bases. Looking up the germline V gene yields CDR1 ENHRY and CDR2 SYGVKD. Sample: blood. The TCR was taken from a human donor in good health. The V and J segments used are TRBV10-3 and TRBJ1-1, with the D gene uncertain. The CDR3 protein: CAISESGLSFF. The bases read TGTGCCATCAGTGAGTCGGGCCTTTCATTCTTT.